This T cell receptor beta chain appears in the sequencing data of a study of blood T cell repertoires in COVID-19. Germline assignment: CDR1 LNHDA and CDR2 SQIVND (reference sequence). The CDR3 is 16 amino acids. Trimming took off 6 bases at V and 0 bases at J, with 15 bases between the two ends. Measured with immunoSEQ multiplex PCR; TCRdb has only the in-frame clones, and not every one. The sample shows about 99,000 clones, about four fifths of them seen only once. The source of this sequence is a man aged 55 to 69 with acute or convalescent COVID-19. J is TRBJ2-1 and V is TRBV19; TRBD2 is a possible D gene (6 bases). The sample comprised peripheral blood. The CDR3, as DNA: TGTGCCAGTAGCCTGATAGCGGCCAGCTCCTACAATGAGCAGTTCTTC. As protein: CASSLIAASSYNEQFF.